These T cell receptor beta chains were read from a single sample in a study of cytomegalovirus exposure and HLA in healthy donors. Generated by immunoSEQ multiplex PCR, the TCRdb table keeps only in-frame clones and is missing some. The sample shows tens of thousands of clones, around 66% of them seen only once. What was sequenced was PBMCs. The receptors here all came from a man aged 60-69 years in good health and CMV-seropositive. Each CDR3 is given with its conserved first and last residue. Fields, in order: CDR3 length, J gene, V gene, CDR3 protein.

>13|TRBJ2-7|TRBV6-1
CASTASADDEQYF
>14|TRBJ2-7|TRBV7-2
CASSPRTGVRQQYF
>13|TRBJ2-5|TRBV5-6
CASSFMAVETQYF
>14|TRBJ2-7|TRBV11-3
CASSRGGNRNEQYF
>15|TRBJ2-3|TRBV11-2
CASSIPSGPTDTQYF
>14|TRBJ1-5|TRBV6-5
CATHPTGGTPPQHF
>14|TRBJ2-7|TRBV7-8
CASSLAWSSYEQYF
>11|TRBJ1-1|TRBV30
CAWLERTEAFF
>14|TRBJ1-5|TRBV2
CASSEDRGYQPQHF
>16|TRBJ2-5|TRBV5-4
CASSVTSGGARETQYF
>16|TRBJ1-5|TRBV27
CASSLRRTGSNQPQHF
>13|TRBJ2-7|TRBV6-5
CASRPEGVYEQYF
>12|TRBJ2-7|TRBV7-9
CSSSLGANEQYF
>13|TRBJ1-5|TRBV6-1
CASISVRNQPQHF
>16|TRBJ1-4|TRBV5-3
CARSLGSGGLSGKLFF
>16|TRBJ2-1|TRBV5-1
CASFYGADRSYNEQFF
>13|TRBJ1-4|TRBV6-5
CASSPGTGQKLFF
>20|TRBJ2-6|TRBV5-1
CASSSLVPGGASSGANVLTF
>14|TRBJ1-6|TRBV4-2
CASSQAGFSSPLHF
>13|TRBJ2-7|TRBV10-1
CASSRTGFSEQYF
>15|TRBJ2-7|TRBV27
CASSLSASGSSEQYF
>15|TRBJ2-5|TRBV6-1
CASSEPGTGKETQYF
>14|TRBJ1-1|TRBV6-1
CASRVQGAGTEAFF
>12|TRBJ1-1|TRBV30
CAWNTGGIEAFF
>16|TRBJ2-5|TRBV7-2
CASSLGGGSYQETQYF
>15|TRBJ2-7|TRBV11-2
CASSPDRGSVHEQYF
>14|TRBJ2-1|TRBV2
CASLREANYNEQFF
>14|TRBJ2-1|TRBV6-5
CASLALAGGGEQFF
>14|TRBJ2-7|TRBV28
CASRAGTLRGEQYF
>15|TRBJ2-7|TRBV27
CASSSQGWGVDGQYF
>12|TRBJ1-2|TRBV11-2
CASSLGQGGYTF
>10|TRBJ1-1|TRBV29-1
CSVRESEAFF
>15|TRBJ2-2|TRBV5-1
CASSLVGGSAGELFF
>16|TRBJ2-1|TRBV28
CASSLGGMGGHNEQFF
>16|TRBJ2-5|TRBV25-1
CASSEPGHGKEASQYF
>14|TRBJ1-3|TRBV5-8
CASSSQSSGNTIYF
>15|TRBJ2-7|TRBV2
CASRETSSNSYEQYF
>17|TRBJ2-3|TRBV5-1
CASRRDAGTRVADTQYF
>14|TRBJ2-1|TRBV5-8
CASSWTSGGNEQFF
>16|TRBJ1-3|TRBV5-1
CASSFGQVASGNTIYF
>14|TRBJ1-6|TRBV25-1
CASSGGGQGSPLHF
>14|TRBJ2-5|TRBV7-2
CASSSLGLEETQYF
>14|TRBJ2-2|TRBV6-6
CASSTDRATGELFF
>15|TRBJ2-5|TRBV6-1
CASISGLAGIETQYF
>12|TRBJ1-6|TRBV19
CASGHHNSPLHF
>12|TRBJ2-7|TRBV7-9
CASSLQGYEQYF
>13|TRBJ1-1|TRBV6-6
CASGRDRPSEAFF
>13|TRBJ1-2|TRBV5-8
CASRSQVFYGYTF
>13|TRBJ2-7|TRBV7-7
CASSVQPDYEQYF
>17|TRBJ2-4|TRBV7-3
CASSFDRGLVAKNIQYF
>14|TRBJ2-5|TRBV5-4
CASSNLAEQETQYF
>16|TRBJ2-2|TRBV7-9
CAGSGLAGLNTGELFF
>15|TRBJ2-7|TRBV4-1
CASSHRAGANYEQYF
>14|TRBJ2-3|TRBV19
CASRGGPRTDTQYF
>11|TRBJ2-1|TRBV30
CAWVRFNEQFF
>14|TRBJ2-5|TRBV30
CAWSLTGGGETQYF